The clone carrying this T cell receptor beta chain has just a few counts. Its specificity is not known. The sample comes from a study of beta chain features in type 1 diabetes. Study in general: Across the samples, roughly 98,000,000 sorted cells were examined in total.

Investigators reverse transcribed all isolated RNA, so they sequenced expressed TCRB transcripts. Some clones are missing from TCRdb's copy, which holds only in-frame ones; the method was immunoSEQ multiplex PCR. This table has about 330,000 clones, more than 9.5% appearing once. Findings of the study overall: Type 1 diabetes patients had moderately but significantly shorter TCRB CDR3s in all four CD4+ subsets. The question left open here concerned HLA type influencing TCRB rearrangement.

Sequenced input: naive CD4+ T cells from blood. The receptor comes from a young woman in good health.

The CDR3 DNA sequence: TGTGCCAGCAGCTTAGAAGGGACAGGGACAGATACGCAGTATTTT. Residues: CASSLEGTGTDTQYF. The rearrangement joins TRBV7-2 to TRBJ2-3, with 9 bases identical to TRBD1. Germline CDR1 and CDR2: SGHTA and FQGNSA. The CDR3 sequence is 15 residues long. V shed 1 base and J 3 bases; nucleotides not matched to a gene: 2.